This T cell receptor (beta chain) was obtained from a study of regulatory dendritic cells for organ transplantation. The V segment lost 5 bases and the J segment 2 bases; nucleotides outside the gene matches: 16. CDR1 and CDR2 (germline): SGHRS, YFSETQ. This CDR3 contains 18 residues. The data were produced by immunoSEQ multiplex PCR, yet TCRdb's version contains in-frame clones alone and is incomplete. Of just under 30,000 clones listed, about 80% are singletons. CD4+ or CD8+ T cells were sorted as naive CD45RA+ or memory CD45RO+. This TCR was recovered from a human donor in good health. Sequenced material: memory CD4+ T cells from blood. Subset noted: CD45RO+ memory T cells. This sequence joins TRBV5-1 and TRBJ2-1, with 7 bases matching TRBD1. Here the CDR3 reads CASSGLQGQRRTYNEQFF. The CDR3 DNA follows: TGCGCCAGCAGTGGTTTACAGGGGCAGCGTCGGACCTACAATGAGCAGTTCTTC.